A selection of T cell receptor beta chains follows, all from one sample in a study of identical twins. TCRdb analysed the 5' RACE reads with MiXCR anew, one entry per CDR3 protein. The sample has some 1,600,000 distinct CDR3 sequences; under 35% are singletons. The specimen was cord blood. The receptor source for this set is a newborn girl in good health. The CDR3 runs from the conserved cysteine through the conserved F or W. Fields, in order: V gene, D gene, J gene, clone size, CDR3 DNA, CDR3 protein. A D gene is named only where the DNA matches it firmly. Clone size is stated in some rows and not others, as once, few, many or a class when expanded.

>TRBV3-1|NA|TRBJ2-1|few
TGTGCCAGCAGCCAAACGACGTCCCATTACAATGAGCAGTTCTTC
CASSQTTSHYNEQFF
>TRBV10-3|NA|TRBJ2-1|few
TGTGCCATCAGTGAGCGGGAGTCCTACAATGAGCAGTTCTTC
CAISERESYNEQFF
>TRBV3-1|NA|TRBJ1-2|NA
TGTGCCAGCAGCCAAGGAGGCAGTAACTATGGCTGCACCTTC
CASSQGGSNYGCTF
>TRBV28|NA|TRBJ2-7|NA
TGTGCCAGCAGTCCACGGGGATTCAGGGCCAGCTCCTACGAGCAGTACTTC
CASSPRGFRASSYEQYF
>TRBV6-5|NA|TRBJ2-1|few
TGTGCCAGCAGTTACTCGTTTCCGGGCAGGGATGAGCAGTTCTTC
CASSYSFPGRDEQFF
>TRBV27|NA|TRBJ1-5|few
TGTGCCAGCAGTCCCTCGTGGGGGGCTGGCAATCAGCCCCAGCATTTT
CASSPSWGAGNQPQHF
>TRBV20-1|TRBD1|TRBJ1-6|NA
TGCAGTGCTACCTGGACAGGGGTGAAACCCCACCACTTT
CSATWTGVKPHHF
>TRBV18|NA|TRBJ2-1|NA
TGTGCCAGCTCACCAGAGGCTGTTGAGCAGTTCTTC
CASSPEAVEQFF
>TRBV7-2|TRBD1|TRBJ2-7|NA
TGTGCCCGCAGCTATTCACAGGGGAATAAGCAGTACTTC
CARSYSQGNKQYF
>TRBV3-1|TRBD2|TRBJ2-7|NA
TGTGCCAGCGGAGCGGGAGGGTTTAATGAGCAGTACTTC
CASGAGGFNEQYF
>TRBV25-1|NA|TRBJ2-5|few
TGTGCCAGCACTGAAGGAGGGGAGACCCAGTACTTC
CASTEGGETQYF
>TRBV20-1|TRBD2|TRBJ2-3|NA
TGCAGTGCTAGCGGACCGGGACTAGCATCACGCACAGATACGCAGTATTTT
CSASGPGLASRTDTQYF
>TRBV7-6|NA|TRBJ1-2|NA
TGTGCCAGCAGCTTAGGAGGGACGGCTGGCTACACCTTC
CASSLGGTAGYTF
>TRBV7-2|NA|TRBJ2-3|many
TGTGCCAGCAGCTTAGATCCCTTCACAGATACGCAGTATTTT
CASSLDPFTDTQYF
>TRBV12-3/TRBV12-4|NA|TRBJ2-3|many
TGTGCCAGCAGTCAGAACAGGGTAGATACGCAGTATTTT
CASSQNRVDTQYF
>TRBV2|NA|TRBJ2-5|NA
TGTGCCAGCTCTAAGACGGGAGCCCTCCAAGAGACCCAGTACTTC
CASSKTGALQETQYF
>TRBV7-2|NA|TRBJ2-1|NA
TGTGCCAGCCGACCCGGGACCTCAATCCCCCTGGGGCACAATGAGCAGTTCTTC
CASRPGTSIPLGHNEQFF
>TRBV28|NA|TRBJ1-3|NA
TGTGCCAGCAGCTTCTCTGGTGTGGGGGGAAACACCATATATTTT
CASSFSGVGGNTIYF
>TRBV28|TRBD1|TRBJ2-1|NA
TGTGCCCGCAGTCCCGACAGGGGGCTCTACAATGAGCAGTTCTTC
CARSPDRGLYNEQFF
>TRBV5-1|NA|TRBJ2-3|few
TGCGCCAGCAGCTCCGGGACGGACACAGATACGCAGTATTTT
CASSSGTDTDTQYF
>TRBV4-2|TRBD2|TRBJ2-3|once
TGTGCCAGCAGCCAAGAAGTGTATCCCCCACTCAGCGGGGGAGAAACAGATACGCAGTATTTT
CASSQEVYPPLSGGETDTQYF
>TRBV29-1|TRBD1|TRBJ2-3|few
TGCAGCGTAGAGGGGACAGGGGGATTGGGCACAGATACGCAGTATTTT
CSVEGTGGLGTDTQYF
>TRBV18|NA|TRBJ2-5|NA
TGTGCCAGCTCACGAATGGAGACCCAGTACTTC
CASSRMETQYF
>TRBV12-3/TRBV12-4|NA|TRBJ2-7|NA
TGTGCCAGCAGTTTAGCATCCACCTACAATGAGCAGTACTTC
CASSLASTYNEQYF
>TRBV4-1|TRBD1|TRBJ2-3|NA
TGCGCCAGCAGCCAAGTAGGCAGGGGGCTTACCGACGATACGCAGTATTTT
CASSQVGRGLTDDTQYF
>TRBV6-5|NA|TRBJ1-4|few
TGTGCCAGCAGTTACTCGGGACCGATCAGTAATGAAAAACTGTTTTTT
CASSYSGPISNEKLFF
>TRBV12-5|TRBD2|TRBJ2-1|NA
TGTGCTAGTGGACCCGGACTAGCGGGAGATGGGGACAATGAGCAGTTCTTC
CASGPGLAGDGDNEQFF
>TRBV6-5|TRBD1|TRBJ1-1|NA
TGTGCCAGCAATTACTGGGGGACAGCCCAAGCTTTCTTT
CASNYWGTAQAFF
>TRBV4-1|NA|TRBJ1-2|NA
TGCGCCAGCAGCCAAGCGGCTTCTAACTATGGCTACACCTTC
CASSQAASNYGYTF
>TRBV11-2|NA|TRBJ2-5|once
TGTGCCAGCAGTAGTAAGCGGGGATCGGGGGCGTACTTC
CASSSKRGSGAYF